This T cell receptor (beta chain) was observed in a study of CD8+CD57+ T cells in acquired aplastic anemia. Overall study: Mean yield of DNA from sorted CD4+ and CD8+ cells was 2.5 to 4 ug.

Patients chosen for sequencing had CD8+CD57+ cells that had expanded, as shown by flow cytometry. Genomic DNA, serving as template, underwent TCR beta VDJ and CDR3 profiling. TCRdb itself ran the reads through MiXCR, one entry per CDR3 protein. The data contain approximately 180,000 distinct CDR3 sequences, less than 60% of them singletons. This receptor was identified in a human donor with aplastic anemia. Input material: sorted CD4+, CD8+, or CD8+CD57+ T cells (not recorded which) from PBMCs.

The CDR3 reads CSARETSGGREQYF. CDR3 sequence (DNA): TGCAGTGCTAGAGAAACTAGCGGGGGGCGGGAGCAGTACTTC. The chain joins TRBV20-1 to TRBJ2-1; TRBD2 matches at 12 bases. The J call could be wrong; TRBJ2-7 is a better fit for the DNA end. The CDR3 loop spans 14 amino acids. Germline V gene sequence: CDR1 DFQATT, CDR2 SNEGSKA (reference sequence).